These 17 T cell receptor beta chains were all obtained from the same sample, sequenced in a study of blood T cell repertoires in COVID-19. The table came from immunoSEQ multiplex PCR; TCRdb's copy has only in-frame clones and leaves some out. The sample has about 220,000 clones, around 80% seen once; the top ten hold roughly 4.6%. Specimen: peripheral blood. The receptors derive from a woman between 55 and 75 years old who had recovered from COVID-19.

This chain uses TRBV19 with TRBJ1-1; possible D gene TRBD1, 5 bases. Between the trimmed V and J ends, which lost 3 bases and 5 bases, there was a span of 13 bases. Germline CDR1 is LNHDA and CDR2 is SQIVND (reference sequence). This CDR3 is built from 14 residues. Here the CDR3 reads CASSIGQGYTEAFF. The CDR3 DNA reads TGTGCCAGTAGTATTGGGCAGGGCTATACTGAAGCTTTCTTT.

The sample holds one count of this clone. The chain carries TRBV5-1 and TRBJ2-3; 7 bases line up with TRBD2. V trimming: 4 bases; J trimming: 1 base; junction bases outside the gene matches: 3. The germline V gene encodes CDR1 SGHRS and CDR2 YFSETQ. The CDR3 runs to 14 residues. The DNA of the CDR3 is TGCGCCAGCAGCATACGGGGGGGCACAGATACGCAGTATTTT. Protein: CASSIRGGTDTQYF.

J is TRBJ2-3 and V is TRBV11-1; no definite D call. Trimming cost V 8 bases and J 2 bases, with 11 bases left between them. The CDR3 runs to 13 residues. Germline CDR1 and CDR2: SGHAT and FQDESV (reference sequence). For the CDR3, the DNA is TGTGCCAGCTCCGCGAGTCCCACAGATACGCAGTATTTT. Translating it yields CASSASPTDTQYF.

This clone was recorded a few times. This chain uses TRBV7-7 with TRBJ2-1; D unresolved. The CDR3 spans 14 residues. Germline V gene data show CDR1 as SSHAT and CDR2 as FNYEAQ (reference sequence). The CDR3 sequence: CARLLEISYNEQFF. In DNA form, the CDR3 reads TGTGCTAGGCTTCTAGAAATCTCCTACAATGAGCAGTTCTTC.

The genes are TRBV11-2 and TRBJ2-7; 7 nucleotides match TRBD1. Per germline, CDR1 SGHAT and CDR2 FQNNGV. This CDR3 has 16 amino acids. V dropped 2 bases and J dropped 6; count of bases not matched to a gene: 13. The CDR3: CASSLRGTAGTAEQYF. The CDR3 DNA reads as TGTGCCAGCAGCTTAAGGGGTACTGCCGGGACAGCCGAGCAGTACTTC. The variable domain in full, completed from reference TRBV11-2 and TRBJ2-7, reads EAGVAQSPRYKIIEKRQSVAFWCNPISGHATLYWYQQILGQGPKLLIQFQNNGVVDDSQLPKDRFSAERLKGVDSTLKIQPAKLEDSAVYLCASSLRGTAGTAEQYFGPGTRLTVT.

The chain couples TRBV27 to TRBJ2-2; D may be TRBD1 (7 bases). The CDR3 is 13 amino acids. The germline V gene has CDR1 MNHEY and CDR2 SMNVEV (reference sequence). The V and J ends lost 10 bases and 5 bases respectively, with 14 bases between them. The CDR3 region is CATRRGPTGELFF. The CDR3 DNA sequence: TGTGCCACCAGGAGGGGGCCTACCGGGGAGCTGTTTTTT.

The chain has TRBV2 and TRBJ2-5; D might be TRBD1 (6 bases). From germline, CDR1 is SNHLY and CDR2 FYNNEI. V was clipped by 8 bases and J by 1 base, with 11 bases between them. This CDR3 contains 13 residues. In DNA, the CDR3 is TGTGCCAGCGTCAGGGGTCGCCAAGAGACCCAGTACTTC. Translating gives CASVRGRQETQYF.

This clone was counted a few times. The J gene is TRBJ2-1, the V gene TRBV6-2 or TRBV6-3, with 15 bases fitting TRBD2. CDR1 is MNHEY and CDR2 is SVGEGT in the germline V gene. CDR3 length: 17 residues. Losses at the gene ends were 4 bases for V and 8 bases for J; bases not matched to a gene: 9. The CDR3 loop reads CASSSPRTSGGAYEQFF. CDR3 in DNA: TGTGCCAGCAGTTCCCCCCGGACTAGCGGGGGGGCCTATGAGCAGTTCTTC.

This chain links TRBV18 with TRBJ2-5; D is undetermined. Germline CDR1 is KGHSH and CDR2 is LQKENI. The V gene lost 2 bases and the J gene lost 0 bases, with 10 bases spanning the gap. The CDR3 contains 15 residues. CDR3 amino acids: CASSPSVADQETQYF. In nucleotides, the CDR3 is TGTGCCAGCTCACCAAGTGTCGCGGACCAAGAGACCCAGTACTTC.

This chain joins TRBV7-8 and TRBJ2-2; 8 bases are a match to TRBD1. The V gene's germline CDR1 is SGHVS and CDR2 FQNEAQ. Trimming took 2 bases from V and 6 from J; bases not matched to a gene: 17. This CDR3 contains 19 residues. The CDR3 spells CASSLLASRTTGVAGELFF. The CDR3 DNA reads TGTGCCAGCAGCTTACTCGCATCTCGAACGACAGGGGTTGCCGGGGAGCTGTTTTTT.

This sequence joins TRBV11-3 and TRBJ2-3, with D unclear. CDR1 and CDR2 from the germline V gene are SGHNT and YENEEA. V was shortened by 5 bases and J by 1 base, with 10 bases between the two germline ends. The CDR3 is made up of 14 amino acids. The DNA of the CDR3 is TGTGCCAGCAGCCCGGAGAGCCGCACAGATACGCAGTATTTT. It codes for CASSPESRTDTQYF.

The chain combines TRBV6-2 or TRBV6-3 with TRBJ1-1, with TRBD1 matching 7 bases. CDR3 length equals 15 residues. Germline CDR1 reads MNHEY; CDR2 reads SVGEGT. V lost 2 bases and J lost 5; bases outside the gene matches: 8. As DNA, the CDR3 is TGTGCCAGCAGTTACCTACAACAGGGGCGAACTGAAGCTTTCTTT. It yields the protein CASSYLQQGRTEAFF.

The J gene is TRBJ1-6, the V gene TRBV4-3, with TRBD1 identical over 10 bases. The CDR3 consists of 14 residues. The germline V gene encodes CDR1 LGHNA and CDR2 YSLEER. V gave up 1 base and J gave up 12 bases; unmatched junction bases: 3. In nucleotides, the CDR3 is TGCGCCAGCAGCCAAGGGGACAGGGGAAGACCCCTCCACTTT. Its protein is CASSQGDRGRPLHF.

The chain carries TRBV7-8 and TRBJ2-1; maybe TRBD2 (5 bases). The length of the CDR3 is 12 residues. Germline CDR1 and CDR2: SGHVS and FQNEAQ. V lost 10 bases to trimming and J lost 6 bases, with 13 bases between them. The CDR3 region is CATRTAGNEQFF. CDR3 bases: TGTGCCACAAGGACTGCTGGCAATGAGCAGTTCTTC.

On this clone: The sample contains more than one DNA sequence encoding this CDR3. The chain uses TRBV10-3 and TRBJ1-5, with TRBD1 matching over 7 bases. Per the germline V gene, CDR1 is ENHRY and CDR2 is SYGVKD. The CDR3 is made up of 13 amino acids. V dropped 6 bases and J dropped 4; count of bases not matched to a gene: 3. CDR3 in amino acids: CAIRSGGNQPQHF. The CDR3 DNA follows: TGTGCCATCAGATCAGGGGGGAATCAGCCCCAGCATTTT.

This clone was recorded once. The chain employs TRBV12-3 or TRBV12-4 and TRBJ1-2; TRBD1 aligns across 7 bases. The trim removed 6 bases at V and 4 bases at J, leaving 5 bases unmatched. This CDR3 contains 13 residues. The CDR3 bases are TGTGCCAGCAGCCAGGGACAGCTCTATGGCTACACCTTC. Its protein is CASSQGQLYGYTF.

The CDR3 sequence: CASSVGGGANEQFF. The CDR3, as DNA: TGTGCCAGCAGCGTAGGCGGGGGGGCGAATGAGCAGTTCTTC. The rearrangement joins TRBV9 to TRBJ2-1, with 9 bases aligning to TRBD2. Germline-derived CDR1 and CDR2 are SGDLS and YYNGEE. The CDR3 sequence is 14 residues long. V lost 0 bases to trimming and J lost 7 bases; unmatched junction nucleotides: 2.